This T cell receptor beta chain was retrieved from a study of siplizumab effects on memory and regulatory T cells. Study-wide results and caveats: There was no confirmation of the suppressive function of proliferating Tregs from siplizumab cultures. Only a minority of proliferating CD4+ or CD8+ clones had an assignable naive or memory phenotype, with roughly 80-96% lacking one. Among mappable alloreactive CD4+ clones, the Treg-derived fraction averaged 68.8% with siplizumab versus about 26% in controls.

Germline lookup yields CDR1 KGHSH and CDR2 LQKENI. V was shortened by 1 base and J by 2 bases, with 2 bases between the two germline ends. CDR3 size: 12 residues. For this clone: Its antigen is undetermined.

Every sample had 80,000 to 100,000 of its TCR templates assayed. Data came from immunoSEQ multiplex PCR; TCRdb stores just in-frame clones and leaves some out. The table lists around 100,000 clones, about 94% of them singletons. Sequences were obtained from CD4+ T cells sorted from blood. The clonotype was recovered from a human donor in good health. V and J are TRBV18 and TRBJ2-5; D remains unclear. The CDR3 coding sequence is TGTGCCAGCTCACCACGACAAGAGACCCAGTACTTC. It codes for CASSPRQETQYF.